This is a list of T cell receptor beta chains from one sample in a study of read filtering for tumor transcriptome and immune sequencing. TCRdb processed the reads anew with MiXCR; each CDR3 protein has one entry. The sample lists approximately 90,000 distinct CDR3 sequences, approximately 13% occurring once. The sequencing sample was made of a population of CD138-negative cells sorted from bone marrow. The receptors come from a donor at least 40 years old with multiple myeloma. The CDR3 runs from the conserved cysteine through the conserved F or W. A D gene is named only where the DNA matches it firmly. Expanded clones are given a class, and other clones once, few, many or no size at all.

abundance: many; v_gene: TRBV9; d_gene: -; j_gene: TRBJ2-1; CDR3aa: CASSVGGGVSYNEQFF; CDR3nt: TGTGCCAGCAGCGTAGGAGGCGGGGTCTCCTACAATGAGCAGTTCTTC
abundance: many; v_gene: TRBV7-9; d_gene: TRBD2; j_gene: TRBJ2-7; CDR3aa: CASSSARGLAGTYEQYF; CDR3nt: TGTGCCAGCAGCTCCGCTCGGGGACTAGCGGGAACCTACGAGCAGTACTTC
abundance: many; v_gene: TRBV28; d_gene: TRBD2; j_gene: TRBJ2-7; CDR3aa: CASSFEREGRYEQYF; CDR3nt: TGTGCCAGCAGTTTTGAGCGGGAGGGCCGTTACGAGCAGTACTTC
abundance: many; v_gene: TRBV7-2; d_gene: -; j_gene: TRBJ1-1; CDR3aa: CASSVPLGGSEAFF; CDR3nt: TGTGCCAGCAGCGTCCCCCTCGGGGGGTCTGAAGCTTTCTTT
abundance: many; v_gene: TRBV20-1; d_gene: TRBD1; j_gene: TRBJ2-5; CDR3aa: CSAKTTGQQETQYF; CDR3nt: TGCAGTGCTAAAACGACAGGGCAGCAAGAGACCCAGTACTTC
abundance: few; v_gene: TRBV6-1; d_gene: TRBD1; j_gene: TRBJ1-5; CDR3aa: CASSLGQGINQPQHF; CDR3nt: TGTGCCAGCAGTCTGGGACAGGGTATCAATCAGCCCCAGCATTTT
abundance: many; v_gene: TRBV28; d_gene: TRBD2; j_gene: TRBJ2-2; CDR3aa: CASSMSGGHTGELFF; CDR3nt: TGTGCCAGCAGTATGTCGGGAGGGCATACCGGGGAGCTGTTTTTT
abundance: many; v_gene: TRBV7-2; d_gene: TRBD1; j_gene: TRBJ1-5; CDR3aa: CASSLATGGAGNQPQHF; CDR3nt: TGTGCCAGCAGCTTAGCGACAGGGGGCGCGGGCAATCAGCCCCAGCATTTT
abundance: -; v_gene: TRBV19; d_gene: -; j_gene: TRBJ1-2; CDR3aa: CASTPKGQGYGYTF; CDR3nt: TGTGCCAGTACCCCAAAGGGGCAGGGTTATGGCTACACCTTC
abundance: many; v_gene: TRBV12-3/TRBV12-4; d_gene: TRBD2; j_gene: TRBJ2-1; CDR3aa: CASSPPGLAGVGEQFF; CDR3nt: TGTGCCAGCAGTCCTCCGGGACTAGCGGGAGTTGGTGAGCAGTTCTTC
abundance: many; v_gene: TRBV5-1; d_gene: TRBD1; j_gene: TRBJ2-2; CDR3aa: CASSSGQENTGELFF; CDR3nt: TGCGCCAGCAGCTCGGGACAGGAGAACACCGGGGAGCTGTTTTTT
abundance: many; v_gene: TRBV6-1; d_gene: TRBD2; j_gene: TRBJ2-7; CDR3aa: CASSESPSGPYEQYF; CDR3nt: TGTGCCAGCAGTGAATCCCCTAGCGGACCCTACGAGCAGTACTTC
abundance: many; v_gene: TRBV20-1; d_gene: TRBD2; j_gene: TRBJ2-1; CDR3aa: CSASKLAGDSSYNEQFF; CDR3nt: TGCAGTGCTAGTAAGCTAGCGGGGGACAGCTCCTACAATGAGCAGTTCTTC
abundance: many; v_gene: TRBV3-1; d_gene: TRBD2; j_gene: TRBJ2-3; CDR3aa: CASSLTSAGTDTQYF; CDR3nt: TGTGCCAGCAGCCTCACTAGCGCCGGCACAGATACGCAGTATTTT
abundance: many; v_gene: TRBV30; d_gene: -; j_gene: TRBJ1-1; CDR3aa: CAWSVSLNTEAFF; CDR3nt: TGTGCCTGGAGTGTAAGCCTGAACACTGAAGCTTTCTTT
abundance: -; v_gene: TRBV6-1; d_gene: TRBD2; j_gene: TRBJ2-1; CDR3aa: CASSRSTSGSNNEQFF; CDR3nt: TGTGCCAGCAGTCGCTCGACTAGCGGGAGCAACAATGAGCAGTTCTTC
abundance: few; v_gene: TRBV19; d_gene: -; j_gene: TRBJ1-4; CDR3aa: CASSIQTATNEKLFF; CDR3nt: TGTGCCAGTAGTATCCAGACAGCAACTAATGAAAAACTGTTTTTT
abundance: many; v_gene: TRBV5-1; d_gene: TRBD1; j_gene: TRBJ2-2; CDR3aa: CASSSQGTAGELFF; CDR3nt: TGCGCCAGCAGCTCACAGGGGACCGCCGGGGAGCTGTTTTTT
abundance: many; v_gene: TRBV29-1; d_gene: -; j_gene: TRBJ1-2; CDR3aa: CSVEAGRGYTF; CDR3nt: TGCAGCGTTGAAGCCGGCCGGGGCTACACCTTC
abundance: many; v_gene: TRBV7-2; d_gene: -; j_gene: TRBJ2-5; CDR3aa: CASSLRTVPQETQYF; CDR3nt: TGTGCCAGCAGCTTAAGGACAGTACCACAAGAGACCCAGTACTTC
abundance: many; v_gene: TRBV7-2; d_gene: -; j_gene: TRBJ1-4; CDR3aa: CASSPRQEEKLFF; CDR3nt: TGTGCCAGCAGCCCTCGACAGGAAGAAAAACTGTTTTTT
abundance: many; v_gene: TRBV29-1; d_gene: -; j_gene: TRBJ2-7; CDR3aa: CSVEQGPYEQYF; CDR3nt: TGCAGCGTTGAACAAGGCCCCTACGAGCAGTACTTC
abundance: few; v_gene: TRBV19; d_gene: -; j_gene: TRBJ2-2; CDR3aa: CASSMNGRSNTGELFF; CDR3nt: TGTGCCAGTAGTATGAATGGTCGTTCGAACACCGGGGAGCTGTTTTTT
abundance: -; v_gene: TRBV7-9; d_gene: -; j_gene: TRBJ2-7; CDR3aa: CASSLELASEQYF; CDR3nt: TGTGCCAGCAGCTTAGAGCTAGCGTCCGAGCAGTACTTC
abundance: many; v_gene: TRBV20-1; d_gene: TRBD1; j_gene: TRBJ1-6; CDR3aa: CSARDRGQGGSSPLHF; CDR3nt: TGCAGTGCTAGAGATCGAGGACAGGGAGGGAGTTCACCCCTCCACTTT
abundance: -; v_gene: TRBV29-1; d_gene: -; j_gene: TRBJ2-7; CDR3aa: CSVGTLSRNEQYF; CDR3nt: TGCAGCGTGGGGACACTCTCTCGGAACGAGCAGTACTTC
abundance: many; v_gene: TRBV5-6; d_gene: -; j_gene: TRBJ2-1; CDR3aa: CASSLEGAKQFF; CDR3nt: TGTGCCAGCAGCTTGGAGGGAGCGAAGCAGTTCTTC
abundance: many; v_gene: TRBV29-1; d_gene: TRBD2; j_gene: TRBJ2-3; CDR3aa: CSVSADAGGTDTQYF; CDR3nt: TGCAGCGTTTCGGCGGATGCGGGGGGCACAGATACGCAGTATTTT
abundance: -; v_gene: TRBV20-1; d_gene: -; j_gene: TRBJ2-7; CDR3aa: CSAPTSYEQYF; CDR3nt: TGCAGTGCCCCTACCTCCTACGAGCAGTACTTC
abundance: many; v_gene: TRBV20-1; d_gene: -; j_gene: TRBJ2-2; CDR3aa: CSARDRERGTGELFF; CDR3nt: TGCAGTGCTAGAGATCGAGAGAGAGGCACCGGGGAGCTGTTTTTT
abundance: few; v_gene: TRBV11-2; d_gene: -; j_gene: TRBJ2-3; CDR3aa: CASSLGGTPSTHYF; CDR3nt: TGTGCCAGCAGCTTAGGGGGGACCCCGAGTACGCACTATTTT
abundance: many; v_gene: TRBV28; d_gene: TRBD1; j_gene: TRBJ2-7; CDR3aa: CASSGATGVYEQYF; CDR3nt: TGTGCCAGCAGTGGGGCGACAGGGGTCTACGAGCAGTACTTC
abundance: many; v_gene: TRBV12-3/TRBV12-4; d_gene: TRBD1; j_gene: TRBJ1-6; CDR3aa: CASSLTGENSPLHF; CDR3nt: TGTGCCAGCAGTCTTACAGGGGAAAATTCACCCCTCCACTTT
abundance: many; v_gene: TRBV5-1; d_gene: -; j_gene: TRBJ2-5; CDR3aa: CASSLDPEETQYF; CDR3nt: TGCGCCAGCAGCTTGGATCCTGAGGAGACCCAGTACTTC
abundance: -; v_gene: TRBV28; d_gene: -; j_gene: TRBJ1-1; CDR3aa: CATRGTVNTEAFF; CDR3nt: TGTGCCACCCGGGGAACGGTGAACACTGAAGCTTTCTTT
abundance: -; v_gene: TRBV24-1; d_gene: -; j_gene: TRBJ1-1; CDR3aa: CATSDFPRDIMNTEAFF; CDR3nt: TGTGCCACCAGTGATTTTCCCCGGGACATAATGAACACTGAAGCTTTCTTT
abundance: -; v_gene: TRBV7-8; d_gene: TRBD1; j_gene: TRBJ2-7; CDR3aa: CASSPLSGTGGFEQYF; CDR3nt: TGTGCCAGCAGCCCCCTTTCCGGGACAGGGGGCTTCGAGCAGTACTTC
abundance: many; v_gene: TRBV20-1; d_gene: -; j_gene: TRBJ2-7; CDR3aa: CSASGSAGVQYF; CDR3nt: TGCAGTGCTAGTGGCAGTGCAGGAGTGCAGTACTTC
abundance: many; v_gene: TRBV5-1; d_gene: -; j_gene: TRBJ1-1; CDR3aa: CASSFGPMNTEAFF; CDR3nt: TGCGCCAGCAGCTTCGGGCCCATGAACACTGAAGCTTTCTTT
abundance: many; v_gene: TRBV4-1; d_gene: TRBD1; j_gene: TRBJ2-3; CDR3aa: CASSQSGQGAKDTQYF; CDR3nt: TGCGCCAGCAGCCAGAGCGGGCAGGGGGCGAAAGATACGCAGTATTTT
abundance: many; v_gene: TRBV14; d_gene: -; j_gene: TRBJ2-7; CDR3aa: CASSPRLGGGEPYEQYF; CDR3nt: TGTGCCAGCAGCCCGCGTCTAGGTGGGGGCGAACCCTACGAGCAGTACTTC
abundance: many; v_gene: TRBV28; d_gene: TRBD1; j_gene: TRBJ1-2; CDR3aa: CASRLGQGYGYTF; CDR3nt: TGTGCCAGCAGATTAGGACAGGGCTATGGCTACACCTTC
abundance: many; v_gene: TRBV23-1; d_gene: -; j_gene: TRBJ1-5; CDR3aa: CASLAARRCNQPQHF; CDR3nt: TGCGCCAGCCTGGCAGCGCGACGGTGCAATCAGCCCCAGCATTTT
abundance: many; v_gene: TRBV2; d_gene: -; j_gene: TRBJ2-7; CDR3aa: CASSVSLPPRGEQYF; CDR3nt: TGTGCCAGCAGTGTCTCCCTACCACCCCGGGGGGAGCAGTACTTC
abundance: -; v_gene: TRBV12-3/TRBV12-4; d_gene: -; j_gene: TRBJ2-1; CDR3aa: CASGWRADEQFF; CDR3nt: TGTGCCAGCGGCTGGCGGGCCGATGAGCAGTTCTTC
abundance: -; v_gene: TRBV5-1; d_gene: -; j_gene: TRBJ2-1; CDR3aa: CASSSGPSDDNEQLF; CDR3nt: TGCGCCAGCAGCTCAGGGCCTAGCGATGATAATGAGCAGTTATTC
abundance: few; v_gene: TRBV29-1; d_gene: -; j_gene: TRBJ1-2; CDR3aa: CSVESGYGYTF; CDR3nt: TGCAGCGTTGAATCCGGCTATGGCTACACCTTC
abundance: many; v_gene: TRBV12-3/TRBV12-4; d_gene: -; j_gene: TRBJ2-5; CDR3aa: CASSLLGRETQYF; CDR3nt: TGTGCCAGCAGTTTACTGGGACGGGAGACCCAGTACTTC
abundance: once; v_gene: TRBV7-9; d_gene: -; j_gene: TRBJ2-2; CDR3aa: CASCPANTGELFF; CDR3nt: TGTGCCAGCTGTCCAGCGAACACCGGGGAGCTGTTTTTT
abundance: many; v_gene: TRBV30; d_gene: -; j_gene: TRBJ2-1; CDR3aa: CAWRRPVYNEQFF; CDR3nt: TGTGCCTGGAGAAGACCCGTCTACAATGAGCAGTTCTTC
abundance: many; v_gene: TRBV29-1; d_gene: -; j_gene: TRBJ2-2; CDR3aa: CSSSGTTGELFF; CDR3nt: TGCAGCAGCAGCGGAACCACCGGGGAGCTGTTTTTT
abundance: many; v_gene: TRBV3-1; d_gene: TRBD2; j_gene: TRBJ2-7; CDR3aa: CASSQDPTSAEQYF; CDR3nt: TGTGCCAGCAGCCAAGACCCCACTAGCGCCGAGCAGTACTTC
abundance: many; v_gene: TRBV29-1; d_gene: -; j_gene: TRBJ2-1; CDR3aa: CSVERGKQFF; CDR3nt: TGCAGCGTTGAACGCGGGAAGCAGTTCTTC